This T cell receptor beta chain stems from a study of shared clonotypes between healthy human individuals. Study-wide results and caveats: Among a handful of donors, roughly 5.4% of naive CD4 clonotypes were found in common.

Healthy and HIV-negative, the adult donors had no recent acute infections or vaccinations. A word on this clone: Its antigen is currently unknown.

This CDR3 has 14 amino acids. The germline CDR1 and CDR2 sequences are SEHNR and FQNEAQ (reference sequence). V lost 7 bases and J lost 7, with 19 bases in between. TCRdb keeps only in-frame clones here, not all; method: immunoSEQ multiplex PCR. The repertoire includes more than 2 million clones, roughly 96% of them detected once, and more than 0.1% sits in the top ten. This receptor was identified in a man aged 18-30 years in good health. The sample taken for sequencing was naive CD4+ T cells sorted from blood. Documented subset: CD45RA+ positively selected. This rearrangement joins TRBV7-9 to TRBJ1-2, with D maybe TRBD1 (5 bases). Here the CDR3 reads CASIGSGGNVGYTF. DNA of the CDR3: TGTGCCAGCATCGGATCCGGGGGGAACGTTGGCTACACCTTC.